The clone carrying this TCR beta chain showed up many times. The antigen is not known. This entry is derived from a study of Graves' ophthalmopathy and Graves' hyperthyroidism. Turning to the study itself: The collection of peripheral blood took place at initial diagnosis, before any treatment. Study conclusions and caveats: The model forecast ophthalmopathy progression, reaching roughly 70% sensitivity and 72% to 75% specificity.

The germline V gene has CDR1 SGHTA and CDR2 FQGNSA. This CDR3 spans 15 amino acids. Losses at the gene ends were 0 bases for V and 3 bases for J; bases not matched to a gene: 4. Clinicians diagnosed using symptoms, serum thyroxine, TRAb, thyroid ultrasound and orbital computed tomography. Amplification of TCR beta CDR3 regions used RNA transcripts. HTBI-primed first-round RT-PCR preceded second-round multiplex PCR. TCRdb fed the multiplex PCR reads into MiXCR, producing one record per CDR3 protein. The sample lists about 340,000 distinct CDR3 sequences, 15% to 20% occurring once. The receptor was derived from an adult man with Graves' ophthalmopathy. Sequencing used peripheral blood. The rearrangement links TRBV7-2 to TRBJ2-5; TRBD1 agrees at 7 bases. CDR3 nucleotide sequence: TGTGCCAGCAGCTTAGCAGGGACAGCGAAAGAGACCCAGTACTTC. Its translation is CASSLAGTAKETQYF.